Below, 28 T cell receptor beta chains from the same sample are listed, as sequenced in a study of cytomegalovirus exposure and HLA in healthy donors. Researchers ran the PCR with 60 Vbeta and 13 Jbeta primers. Here immunoSEQ multiplex PCR was the method, and the copy in TCRdb shows in-frame clones only, minus some. Of roughly 180,000 clones listed, about 83% are singletons. What was sequenced was PBMCs. These TCRs come from a female donor in good health and CMV-seronegative.

CDR3 coding DNA: TGCGCCAGCAGGGGAGGGGTATCGGATAATTCACCCCTCCACTTT. It translates to CASRGGVSDNSPLHF. The rearrangement joins TRBV10-2 to TRBJ1-6, with D perhaps TRBD1 (5 bases). Looked up from germline, CDR1 is WSHSY and CDR2 is SAAADI. The CDR3 is 15 residues long. Trimming shortened V by 6 bases and J by 5 bases, and 14 bases separated the two germline ends.

This clone was seen a handful of times. This chain links TRBV5-6 with TRBJ2-3; 10 nucleotides line up with TRBD2. CDR3 length equals 18 residues. V shed 1 base, J shed 3 bases, and the junction held 11 bases outside the gene matches. Germline V gene data show CDR1 as SGHDT and CDR2 as YYEEEE. This CDR3 is CASSLIAGGIGGTDTQYF. The CDR3 DNA reads as TGTGCCAGCAGCTTGATAGCGGGGGGTATAGGTGGGACAGATACGCAGTATTTT. The full variable domain, completed using reference TRBV5-6 and TRBJ2-3, is DAGVTQSPTHLIKTRGQQVTLRCSPKSGHDTVSWYQQALGQGPQFIFQYYEEEERQRGNFPDRFSGHQFPNYSSELNVNALLLGDSALYLCASSLIAGGIGGTDTQYFGPGTRLTVL.

As DNA, the CDR3 is TGCGCCAGCAGCCCGACAGGGGGCACGGGCACTGAAGCTTTCTTT. This sequence encodes CASSPTGGTGTEAFF. This chain uses TRBV4-1 with TRBJ1-1, with 10 nucleotides matching TRBD1. Germline loops: CDR1 MGHRA, CDR2 YSYEKL. The CDR3 runs 15 residues. Losses at the gene ends were 4 bases for V and 4 bases for J; bases not matched to a gene: 6.

The CDR3 DNA follows: TGTGCCAGCAGCTCGGGACTAGCGGGAGGGTACGAGCAGTACTTC. Translating it yields CASSSGLAGGYEQYF. J is TRBJ2-7 and V is TRBV5-4; 16 bases align to TRBD2. The V gene's germline CDR1 is SGHNT and CDR2 YYREEE (reference sequence). The CDR3 spans 15 residues. With 3 bases clipped from V and 4 bases from J, the junction kept 1 base outside the gene matches.

This clone was counted a few times. This sequence joins TRBV7-6 and TRBJ2-3; 9 bases are a match to TRBD1. The CDR3 covers 15 residues. V was pared by 4 bases and J by 4 bases, with 6 bases of the junction left unmatched. Germline loops: CDR1 SGHVS, CDR2 FNYEAQ. The CDR3 DNA sequence: TGTGCCAGCAGCTGGACAGGGGAGTGGGCAGATACGCAGTATTTT. Its translation: CASSWTGEWADTQYF.

The chain links TRBV7-2 to TRBJ2-1; TRBD2 agrees at 13 bases. J lost 8 bases, V lost 4 bases, and 11 bases had no gene match. Germline lookup yields CDR1 SGHTA and CDR2 FQGNSA. CDR3 length: 17 amino acids. The CDR3 reads CASSSTLAGGRIHEQFF. Written as DNA, the CDR3 is TGTGCCAGCAGCTCCACACTAGCGGGAGGGCGTATCCATGAGCAGTTCTTC.

This clone was counted once. This sequence joins TRBV10-3 and TRBJ1-2; weak D call: TRBD1 (6 bases). The CDR3 sequence is 12 residues long. Trimming removed 0 bases from V and 8 bases from J, with 7 bases in between. Germline V CDR1 and CDR2: ENHRY, SYGVKD. Here the CDR3 reads CAISESGGGYTF. The CDR3 DNA reads TGTGCCATCAGTGAGTCTGGGGGCGGCTACACCTTC.

The J gene is TRBJ2-5, the V gene TRBV19, with 7 bases identical to TRBD2. V shed 4 bases, J shed 4 bases, and the junction held 9 bases outside the gene matches. Germline V gene sequence: CDR1 LNHDA, CDR2 SQIVND (reference sequence). The CDR3 loop spans 15 amino acids. CDR3: CASSTPWSGIETQYF. DNA of the CDR3: TGTGCCAGTAGTACCCCGTGGAGCGGGATAGAGACCCAGTACTTC.

The chain links TRBV9 to TRBJ2-1, with 15 bases fitting TRBD2. The CDR3 length is 16 residues. The trim removed 7 bases at V and 8 bases at J, leaving 10 bases unmatched. Germline V CDR1 and CDR2: SGDLS, YYNGEE. CDR3 sequence: CASGTGLAGGVDEQFF. The CDR3 DNA reads as TGTGCCAGCGGCACGGGACTAGCGGGGGGAGTCGATGAGCAGTTCTTC.

The chain recombines TRBV25-1 with TRBJ1-5; D perhaps matches TRBD1 (6 bases). Germline CDR1 is MGHDK and CDR2 is SYGVNS. Trimming removed 2 bases from V and 2 bases from J, with 10 bases in between. This CDR3 region has 15 residues. The CDR3 sequence: CASSEGGRGNQPQHF. The CDR3, as DNA: TGTGCCAGCAGTGAAGGGGGCAGAGGCAATCAGCCCCAGCATTTT.

This clone showed up just a few times. The chain carries TRBV9 and TRBJ1-4; D might be TRBD1 (6 bases). Trimming removed 4 bases at V and 8 bases at J, with 15 bases between. Germline-derived CDR1 and CDR2 are SGDLS and YYNGEE. CDR3 length equals 14 residues. Written as DNA, the CDR3 is TGTGCCAGCAGCCTGAGGGGGATCGGAGAAAAACTGTTTTTT. It translates to CASSLRGIGEKLFF.

The chain couples TRBV27 to TRBJ2-7, with 7 bases aligning to TRBD1. CDR1 and CDR2 (germline): MNHEY, SMNVEV (reference sequence). The ends lost 10 bases at V and 2 bases at J; junction bases unmatched: 8. The CDR3 is made up of 13 amino acids. The CDR3 nucleotides read TGTGCCACCGCGAGAGGGGGCACCTACGAGCAGTACTTC. Amino acids: CATARGGTYEQYF.

The chain couples TRBV7-2 to TRBJ2-4, with a weak D call TRBD2 (6 bases). This CDR3 comprises 16 residues. The V gene's germline CDR1 is SGHTA and CDR2 FQGNSA. The ends were cut back, 3 bases at V and 2 bases at J, with 14 bases in the middle. The DNA for the CDR3 is TGTGCCAGCAGCTTGGGGGGTATGGGATCCAAAAACATTCAGTACTTC. Its translation is CASSLGGMGSKNIQYF.

V and J are TRBV11-3 and TRBJ2-3; 12 bases are shared with TRBD2. Germline V CDR1 and CDR2: SGHNT, YENEEA. This CDR3 is 17 amino acids long. With 4 bases clipped from V and 2 bases from J, the junction kept 7 bases outside the gene matches. The CDR3 sequence: CASSSRTSGAYTDTQYF. The CDR3 nucleotides are TGTGCCAGCAGCTCGAGGACTAGCGGGGCATACACAGATACGCAGTATTTT.

The chain uses TRBV29-1 and TRBJ2-3; 10 nucleotides agree with TRBD2. Trimming removed 7 bases from V and 3 bases from J; junction bases left unmatched: 7. CDR1 and CDR2 from the germline V gene are SQVTM and ANQGSEA. CDR3 length: 14 residues. The CDR3 DNA follows: TGCAGCGCATCTAGCGGGAGTAGAACAGATACGCAGTATTTT. The encoded protein is CSASSGSRTDTQYF.

With regard to this clone: The sample holds other DNA sequences that translate to the same CDR3. V usage is TRBV6-6 and J usage is TRBJ1-2; possibly TRBD1 for D (5 bases). Germline V gene sequence: CDR1 MNHNY, CDR2 SVGAGI (reference sequence). This CDR3 has 11 amino acids. Trimming removed 5 bases from V and 4 bases from J, with 5 bases in between. CDR3 loop: CASSDSYGYTF. CDR3 sequence (DNA): TGTGCCAGCAGTGACAGCTATGGCTACACCTTC.

This chain connects TRBV11-3 to TRBJ2-1; 10 bases agree with TRBD1. The V gene end was trimmed by 8 bases and the J gene end by 3 bases; junction bases not matched to a gene: 4. Germline V gene data show CDR1 as SGHNT and CDR2 as YENEEA. This CDR3 contains 14 residues. CDR3 in DNA: TGTGCCAGCGTCCGGGACAGGGGCTACAATGAGCAGTTCTTC. Encoded protein: CASVRDRGYNEQFF.

This chain links TRBV11-3 with TRBJ2-7, with 7 bases identical to TRBD1. This CDR3 contains 17 residues. Germline CDR1 SGHNT, CDR2 YENEEA. V trimming: 0 bases; J trimming: 6 bases; junction bases outside the gene matches: 14. DNA for the CDR3: TGTGCCAGCAGCTTAGAGGCAGGGGGTTGGGGGACCGCCGAGCAGTACTTC. It specifies CASSLEAGGWGTAEQYF.

The chain joins TRBV27 to TRBJ1-5; TRBD1 agrees at 8 bases. Losses at the gene ends were 6 bases for V and 4 bases for J; bases not matched to a gene: 5. Germline V gene sequence: CDR1 MNHEY, CDR2 SMNVEV (reference sequence). The CDR3 loop spans 14 amino acids. The CDR3 DNA is TGTGCCAGCAGGCAACAGGGGGAGAATCAGCCCCAGCATTTT. Encoded protein: CASRQQGENQPQHF.

V usage is TRBV4-1 and J usage is TRBJ1-4; unclear D gene. The V end lost 4 bases, the J end lost 6 bases, and 18 bases lay between the germline ends. This CDR3 has 16 residues. Looked up from germline, CDR1 is MGHRA and CDR2 is YSYEKL. CDR3 region: CASSLLPAGLHEKLFF. The CDR3, as DNA: TGCGCCAGCAGCCTTCTTCCTGCGGGTTTGCATGAAAAACTGTTTTTT.

The chain uses TRBV23-1 and TRBJ2-2; D may be TRBD2 (6 bases). TRBV23-1 is assigned to the ORF class and has an uncertain function. The CDR3 covers 21 residues. The germline V and J ends were trimmed by 0 bases and 6 bases, with 29 bases remaining between them. CDR3 bases: TGCGCCAGCAGTCAATCACCCCCCGTGAAAATGGCGGGACCTGACCCCGGGGAGCTGTTTTTT. This sequence encodes CASSQSPPVKMAGPDPGELFF.

This clone was counted once. The chain is built from TRBV7-8 and TRBJ1-5; the D gene is possibly TRBD1 (6 bases). There are 17 residues in the CDR3. From germline, CDR1 is SGHVS and CDR2 FQNEAQ. V shed 1 base and J shed 0 bases, with 13 bases lying between them. As DNA, the CDR3 is TGTGCCAGCAGCTTAGGGCAGGGGAGAGATAGCAATCAGCCCCAGCATTTT. This gives the protein CASSLGQGRDSNQPQHF.

This clone was seen a few times. The chain joins TRBV2 to TRBJ1-6; D gene uncertain. Per the germline V gene, CDR1 is SNHLY and CDR2 is FYNNEI. The CDR3 spans 16 residues. V was cut by 7 bases and J by 0 bases, with 13 bases left in between. The CDR3 region is CASTQDGSSYNSPLHF. CDR3 DNA sequence: TGTGCCAGCACCCAGGACGGGAGCTCCTATAATTCACCCCTCCACTTT.

The chain employs TRBV20-1 and TRBJ1-1; 7 positions agree with TRBD1. The CDR3 contains 11 residues. V shed 4 bases and J 6 bases; nucleotides not matched to a gene: 2. Germline V gene sequence: CDR1 DFQATT, CDR2 SNEGSKA (reference sequence). CDR3 DNA: TGCAGTGCTATTGGGACAGCTGAAGCTTTCTTT. This gives the protein CSAIGTAEAFF.

This sequence joins TRBV14 and TRBJ2-3, with 14 bases that match TRBD2. With 1 base clipped from V and 9 bases from J, the junction kept 18 bases outside the gene matches. CDR3 length: 20 amino acids. Germline V gives CDR1 SGHDN, CDR2 FVKESK. In DNA, the CDR3 is TGTGCCAGCAGCCAAGTAGCCCGGACTAGCGGGGGGCCTCCAGGGTGGACGCAGTATTTT. It encodes CASSQVARTSGGPPGWTQYF.

The chain is built from TRBV27 and TRBJ2-2; 8 nucleotides agree with TRBD1. CDR3 length: 15 residues. V shed 5 bases, J shed 4 bases, and the junction held 6 bases outside the gene matches. Germline values: CDR1 MNHEY, CDR2 SMNVEV (reference sequence). Here the CDR3 DNA reads TGTGCCAGCAGTCCCCAGGGGGCGGGCACCGGGGAGCTGTTTTTT. It codes for CASSPQGAGTGELFF.

CDR3 loop: CASSPGVSPSGNTIYF. The DNA for the CDR3 is TGTGCCAGCAGCCCAGGGGTCTCCCCCTCCGGAAACACCATATATTTT. This sequence joins TRBV4-2 and TRBJ1-3; tentative D call: TRBD1 (6 bases). The germline CDR1 and CDR2 sequences are LGHNA and YNFKEQ. V was cut by 4 bases and J by 4 bases, with 17 bases left in between. The CDR3 sequence is 16 residues long.

This chain connects TRBV6-5 to TRBJ2-7; no clear D. In germline, CDR1 is MNHEY, CDR2 SVGAGI. CDR3 length: 13 amino acids. Trimming removed 8 bases at V and 3 bases at J, with 14 bases between. This chain's CDR3 is CASSPTPDYEQYF. DNA for the CDR3: TGTGCCAGCTCCCCTACGCCCGACTACGAGCAGTACTTC.